This T cell receptor (beta chain) was recovered during a study of T cell repertoires in cytomegalovirus infection. Looking at the study overall: A matching HLA type, together with CMV infection, was signaled by public TCR beta signatures.

Study-wide points: The ex vivo response was dominated by HLA-C-restricted CMV-specific TCR beta clonotypes. Individuals carrying CMV plus the relevant HLA were identified by cumulative frequency of public TCR beta families.

In regard to this clonotype: Its specificity is not known.

The V gene end was trimmed by 7 bases and the J gene end by 4 bases; junction bases not matched to a gene: 14. The CDR3 spans 18 residues. The germline CDR1 and CDR2 sequences are MNHEY and SVGEGT. TCRdb reprocessed the reads via MiXCR and lists one record per CDR3 protein. The data show more than 150,000 distinct CDR3 sequences, approximately 17% seen once. Sequencing was performed on CD8+ T cells from PBMCs. The chain couples TRBV6-2 or TRBV6-3 to TRBJ2-1, with TRBD2 identical over 12 bases. The origin of this receptor is a human donor in good health (CMV status not recorded). Some clones in this sample may be carry-over from other donors' samples. The CDR3 DNA follows: TGTGCCAGCATTTCCCCATGGGCTAGCGGGGGGGCATACAATGAGCAGTTCTTC. This gives the protein CASISPWASGGAYNEQFF.